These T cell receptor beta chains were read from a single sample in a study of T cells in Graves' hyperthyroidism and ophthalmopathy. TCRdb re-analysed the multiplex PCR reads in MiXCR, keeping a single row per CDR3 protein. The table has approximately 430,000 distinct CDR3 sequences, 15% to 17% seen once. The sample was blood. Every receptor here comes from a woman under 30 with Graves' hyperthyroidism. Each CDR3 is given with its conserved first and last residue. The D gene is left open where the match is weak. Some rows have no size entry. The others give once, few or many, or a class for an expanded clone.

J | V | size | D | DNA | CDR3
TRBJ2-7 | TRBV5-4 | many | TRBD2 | TGTGCCAGCAGCTTGGATCCCCAGCGGGGGGGCGTAGCCGAGCAGTACTTC | CASSLDPQRGGVAEQYF
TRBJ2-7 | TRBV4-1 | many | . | TGCGCCAGCAGCCACCGAGGAGGGCAGTACTTC | CASSHRGGQYF
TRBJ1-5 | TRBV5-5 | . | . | TGTGCCAGCAGCTTAGGCGGGAGGGGACTAGCGGGCAATCAGCCCCAGCATTTT | CASSLGGRGLAGNQPQHF
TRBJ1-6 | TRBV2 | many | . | TGTGCCAGCAGTGAGGGAGGGACACAGAACTATAATTCACCCCTCCACTTT | CASSEGGTQNYNSPLHF
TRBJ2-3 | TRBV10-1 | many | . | TGCGCCAGCAGTGAGAGACGGACGCTGGCAGATACGCAGTATTTT | CASSERRTLADTQYF
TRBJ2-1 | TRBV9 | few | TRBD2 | TGTGCCAGCAGCGTCCCCCCCCTTACTAGCGGGAGCTCCTACAATGAGCAGTTCTTC | CASSVPPLTSGSSYNEQFF
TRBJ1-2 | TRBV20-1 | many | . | TGCAGTGCTAGTGCAGCCCTCTATGGCTACACCTTC | CSASAALYGYTF
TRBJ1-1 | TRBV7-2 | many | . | TGTGCCAGCAGCTTCGGACAAACTGAAGCTTTCTTT | CASSFGQTEAFF
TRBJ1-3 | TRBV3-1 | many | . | TGTGCCACAAGGACAGCTTCTGGAAACACCATATATTTT | CATRTASGNTIYF
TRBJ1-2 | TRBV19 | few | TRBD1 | TGTGCCAGCGCGGAGGGGGACAGGGTTAACTATGGCTACACCTTC | CASAEGDRVNYGYTF
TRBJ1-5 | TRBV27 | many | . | TGTGCCAGCAGTCGAGGGGGGACTAGCAATCAGCCCCAGCATTTT | CASSRGGTSNQPQHF
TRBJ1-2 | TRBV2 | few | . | TGTGCCAGCACGCGGACAGCCAATCCCTCCTACTGTGGCTACACCTTC | CASTRTANPSYCGYTF
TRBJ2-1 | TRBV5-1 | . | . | TGCGCCAGCAGCTTGGCCACAGGTTTGGGGGAGCAGTTCTTC | CASSLATGLGEQFF
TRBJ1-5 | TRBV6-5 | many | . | TGTGCCAGCAGTTACTCTCAGGGTCCCAATCAGCCCCAGCATTTT | CASSYSQGPNQPQHF
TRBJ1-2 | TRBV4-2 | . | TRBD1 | TGTGCCAGCAGCCAAGATCCCACAGGGGATAAGGGCTATGGCTACACCTTC | CASSQDPTGDKGYGYTF
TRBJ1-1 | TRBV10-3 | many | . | TGTGCCATCGCCGGGGGGGGTACTGAAGCTTTCTTT | CAIAGGGTEAFF
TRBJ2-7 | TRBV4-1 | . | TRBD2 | TGTGCCAGCAGCCAAGATTTCATCGTAGGGCGGGGGGGCGACGAGCAGTACTTC | CASSQDFIVGRGGDEQYF
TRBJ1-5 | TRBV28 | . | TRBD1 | TGTGCCAGCAGCATTACAGGGGGTAGCAATCAGCCCCAGCATTTT | CASSITGGSNQPQHF
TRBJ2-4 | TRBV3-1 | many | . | TGTGCCAGCAGCCAGACTGCCAGTGGCATTCAGTACTTC | CASSQTASGIQYF
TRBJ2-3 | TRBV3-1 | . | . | TGTGCCAGCAACCAAGGCCCAGGGGTGGTAGATACGCAGTATTTT | CASNQGPGVVDTQYF
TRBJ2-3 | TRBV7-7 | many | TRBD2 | TGTGCTAGCAGCTCCGGGACTAGCGCGCGCACAGATACGCAGTATTTT | CASSSGTSARTDTQYF
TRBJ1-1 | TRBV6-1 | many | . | TGTGCCAGCAGTGAAGCTCCGTACACTGAAGCTTTCTTT | CASSEAPYTEAFF
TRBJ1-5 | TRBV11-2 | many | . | TGTGCCAACCTTAGCAATCAGCCCCAGCATTTT | CANLSNQPQHF
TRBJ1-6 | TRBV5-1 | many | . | TGCGCCAGCAGCTTGTCGGGGGCCTGGGACGGTTCACCCCTCCACTTT | CASSLSGAWDGSPLHF
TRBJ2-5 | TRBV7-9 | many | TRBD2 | TGTGCCAGCAGCTTAGGGACTAGCGGGGGCCGTGACGAGACCCAGTACTTC | CASSLGTSGGRDETQYF
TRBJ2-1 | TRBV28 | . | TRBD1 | TGTGCCAGCAACCTACCGGGACAGGGTAAGCGAGGGGAGCAGTTCTTC | CASNLPGQGKRGEQFF
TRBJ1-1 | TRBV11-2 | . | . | TGTGCCAGCAGTGAAGAGACTACCATAAAGGCAGCTTTCTTT | CASSEETTIKAAFF
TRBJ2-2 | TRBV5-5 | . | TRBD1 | TGTGCCAGCAGCCGATGGGACAGGGGGTCTACAGCGAACACCGGGGAGCTGTTTTTT | CASSRWDRGSTANTGELFF
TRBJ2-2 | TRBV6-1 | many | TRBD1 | TGTGCCAGCAGGACCGGGACAGGGGACCCCGGGGAGCTGTTTTTT | CASRTGTGDPGELFF
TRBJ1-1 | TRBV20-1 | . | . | TGCAGTGCTAGGCCCTCAACAGGGAACGCAGGAGCTTTCTTT | CSARPSTGNAGAFF
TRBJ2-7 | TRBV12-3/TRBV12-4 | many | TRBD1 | TGTGCCAGCAGTACAGGGGGCTCGCGCGAGCAGTACTTC | CASSTGGSREQYF
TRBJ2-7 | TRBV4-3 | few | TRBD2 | TGCGCCAGCAGCCAAGATTCTAGCGGGAGTAAATACGAGCAGTACTTC | CASSQDSSGSKYEQYF
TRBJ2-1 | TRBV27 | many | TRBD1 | TGTGCCAGCAGTTTATCTAGGGACAGGGTAGGTAGTGAGCAGTTCTTC | CASSLSRDRVGSEQFF
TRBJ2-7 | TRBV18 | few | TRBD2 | TGTGCCAGCTCACCGTTCGACGGGGGGACCTCCTACGAGCAGTACTTC | CASSPFDGGTSYEQYF
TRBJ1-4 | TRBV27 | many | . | TGTGCCAGCACTTCCCTTTCGACAGGTCCTAATGAAAAACTGTTTTTT | CASTSLSTGPNEKLFF
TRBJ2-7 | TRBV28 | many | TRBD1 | TGTGCCAGCAGCCCGGAAGGTTTGGGACAGCATGGCGAGCAGTACTTC | CASSPEGLGQHGEQYF
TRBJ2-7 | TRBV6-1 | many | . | TGTGCCAGCAGTGAAGGGGGGACCTCCTACGAGCAGTACTTC | CASSEGGTSYEQYF
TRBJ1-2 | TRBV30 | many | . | TGTGCCTGGAGTAATCCCCTAAGAAACTATGGCTACACCTTC | CAWSNPLRNYGYTF
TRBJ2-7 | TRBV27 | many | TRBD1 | TGTGCCAGCCGTTTAACCGGGACAGGGAGATACGAGCAGTACTTC | CASRLTGTGRYEQYF
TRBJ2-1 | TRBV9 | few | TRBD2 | TGTGCCAGCAGCGCCCGGACTAGCGACAATGAGCAGTTCTTC | CASSARTSDNEQFF
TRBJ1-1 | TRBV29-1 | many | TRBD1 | TGCAGCGTCGATAGGGGGCATGAAGCTTTCTTT | CSVDRGHEAFF
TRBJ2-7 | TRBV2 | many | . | TGTGCCAGCATGATAGGGCCCGAGCAGTACTTC | CASMIGPEQYF
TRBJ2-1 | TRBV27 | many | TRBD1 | TGTGCCAGCAGGATACGTGGGACAGGGGCCTACAATGAGCAGTTCTTC | CASRIRGTGAYNEQFF
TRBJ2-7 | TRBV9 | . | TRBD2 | TGTGCCAGCAGCCAAACTAGCGGGAGTCCCTACGAGCAGTACTTC | CASSQTSGSPYEQYF
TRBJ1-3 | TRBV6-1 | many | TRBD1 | TGTGCCAGCAGTCCCTACGGACCGGGACAGGTTAATGGGGCCTCTGGAAACACCATATATTTT | CASSPYGPGQVNGASGNTIYF
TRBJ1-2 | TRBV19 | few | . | TGTGCCAGTCGCTATCCGGGGACGGACTATGGCTACACCTTC | CASRYPGTDYGYTF
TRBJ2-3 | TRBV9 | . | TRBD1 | TGTGCCAGCAGCGTAGTACAGACAGGGCCAGGGGATACGCAGTATTTT | CASSVVQTGPGDTQYF
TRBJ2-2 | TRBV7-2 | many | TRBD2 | TGTGCCAGCAGCTTACTACTAGCGGGAGTCGGGGAGCTGTTTTTT | CASSLLLAGVGELFF
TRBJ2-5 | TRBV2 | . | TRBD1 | TGTGCCAGCAGCCGGGACAGGGAATCGGAAGAGACCCAGTACTTC | CASSRDRESEETQYF
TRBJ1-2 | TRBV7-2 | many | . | TGTGCCAGCAGCTTAGCAGGACGGACCAACTATGGCTACACCTTC | CASSLAGRTNYGYTF
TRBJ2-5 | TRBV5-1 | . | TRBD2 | TGCGCCAGCAGCTGGGCCGGGGGGGAGACCCAGTACTTC | CASSWAGGETQYF
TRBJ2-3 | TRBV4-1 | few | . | TGCGCCAGCAGCCATCCCGGAGGGCTGGCAGATACGCAGTATTTT | CASSHPGGLADTQYF
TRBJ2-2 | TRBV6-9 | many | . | TGTGCCAGCAGTTCTAGCCCCACCGGGGAGCTGTTTTTT | CASSSSPTGELFF
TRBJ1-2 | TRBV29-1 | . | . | TGCAGCGTTGAACCCGTGTCCTATGGCTACACCTTC | CSVEPVSYGYTF
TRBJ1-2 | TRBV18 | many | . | TGTGCCAGCTCACCAGGCGAGGGCCCTAACTATGGCTACACCTTC | CASSPGEGPNYGYTF